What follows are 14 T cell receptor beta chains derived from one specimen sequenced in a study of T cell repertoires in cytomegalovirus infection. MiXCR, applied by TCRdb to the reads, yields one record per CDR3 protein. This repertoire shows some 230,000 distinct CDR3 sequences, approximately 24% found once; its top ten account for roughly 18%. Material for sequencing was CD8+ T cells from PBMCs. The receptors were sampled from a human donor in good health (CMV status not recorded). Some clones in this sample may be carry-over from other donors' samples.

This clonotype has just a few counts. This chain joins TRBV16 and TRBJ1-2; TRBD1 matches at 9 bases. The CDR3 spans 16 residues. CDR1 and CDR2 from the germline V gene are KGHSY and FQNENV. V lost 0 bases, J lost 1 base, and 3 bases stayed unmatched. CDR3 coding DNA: TGTGCCAGCAGCCAATCGGACAGGGGTCATAACTATGGCTACACCTTC. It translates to CASSQSDRGHNYGYTF. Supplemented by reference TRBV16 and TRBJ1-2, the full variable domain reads GEEVAQTPKHLVRGEGQKAKLYCAPIKGHSYVFWYQQVLKNEFKFLISFQNENVFDETGMPKERFSAKCLPNSPCSLEIQATKLEDSAVYFCASSQSDRGHNYGYTFGSGTRLTVV.

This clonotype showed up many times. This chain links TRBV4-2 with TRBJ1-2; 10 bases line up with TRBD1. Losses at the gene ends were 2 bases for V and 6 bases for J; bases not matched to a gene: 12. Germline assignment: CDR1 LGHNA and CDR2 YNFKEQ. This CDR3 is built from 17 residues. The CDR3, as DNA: TGTGCCAGCAGCCAACCATTTCAAGGACAGGGGGGAGATGGCTACACCTTC. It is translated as CASSQPFQGQGGDGYTF.

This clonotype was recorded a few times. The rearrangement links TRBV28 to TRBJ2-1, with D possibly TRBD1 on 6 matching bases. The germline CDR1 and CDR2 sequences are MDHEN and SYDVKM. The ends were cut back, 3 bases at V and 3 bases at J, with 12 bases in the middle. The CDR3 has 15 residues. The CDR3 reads CASSFGGLGYNEQFF. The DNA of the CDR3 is TGTGCCAGCAGTTTTGGGGGCCTTGGCTACAATGAGCAGTTCTTC.

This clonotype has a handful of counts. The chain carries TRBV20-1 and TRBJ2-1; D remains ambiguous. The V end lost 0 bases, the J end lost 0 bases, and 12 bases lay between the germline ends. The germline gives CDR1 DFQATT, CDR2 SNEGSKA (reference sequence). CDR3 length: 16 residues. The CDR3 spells CSARDPTVSSYNEQFF. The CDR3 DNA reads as TGCAGTGCTAGAGATCCGACGGTTAGCTCCTACAATGAGCAGTTCTTC.

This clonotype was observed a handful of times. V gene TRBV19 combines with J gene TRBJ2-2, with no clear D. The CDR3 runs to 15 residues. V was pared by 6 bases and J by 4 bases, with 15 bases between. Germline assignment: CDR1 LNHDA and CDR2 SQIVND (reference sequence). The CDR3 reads CASSPTARITGELFF. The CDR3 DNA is TGTGCCAGTAGCCCGACTGCTAGGATCACCGGGGAGCTGTTTTTT.

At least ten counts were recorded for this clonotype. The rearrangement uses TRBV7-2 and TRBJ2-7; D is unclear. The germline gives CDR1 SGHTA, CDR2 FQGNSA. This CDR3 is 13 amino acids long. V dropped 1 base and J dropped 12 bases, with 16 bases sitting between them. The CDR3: CASSLVGTPPWYF. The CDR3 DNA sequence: TGTGCCAGCAGCTTAGTAGGAACACCGCCTTGGTACTTC. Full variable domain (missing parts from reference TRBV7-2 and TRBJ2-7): GAGVSQSPSNKVTEKGKDVELRCDPISGHTALYWYRQSLGQGLEFLIYFQGNSAPDKSGLPSDRFSAERTGGSVSTLTIQRTQQEDSAVYLCASSLVGTPPWYFGPGTRLTVT.

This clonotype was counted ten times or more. As DNA, the CDR3 is TGTGCCAGCAGCTTTGTGGCGGGGTCCTACGAGCAGTACTTC. This translates into CASSFVAGSYEQYF. The chain recombines TRBV7-2 with TRBJ2-7, with D maybe TRBD2 (6 bases). Germline-derived CDR1 and CDR2 are SGHTA and FQGNSA. CDR3 size: 14 residues. Trimming stripped 3 bases from V and 1 base from J, with 10 bases between.

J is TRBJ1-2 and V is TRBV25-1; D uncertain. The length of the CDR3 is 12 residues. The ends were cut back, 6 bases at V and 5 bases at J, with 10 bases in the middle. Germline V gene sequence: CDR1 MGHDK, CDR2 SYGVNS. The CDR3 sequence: CASRGRLYGYTF. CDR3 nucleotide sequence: TGTGCCAGCAGAGGACGGTTGTATGGCTACACCTTC.

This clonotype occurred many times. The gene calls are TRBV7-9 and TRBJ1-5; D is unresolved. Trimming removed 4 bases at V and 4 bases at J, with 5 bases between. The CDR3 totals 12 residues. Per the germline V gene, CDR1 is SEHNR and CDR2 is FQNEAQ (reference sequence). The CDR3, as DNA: TGTGCCAGCAGCTCACAAAATCAGCCCCAGCATTTT. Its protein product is CASSSQNQPQHF.

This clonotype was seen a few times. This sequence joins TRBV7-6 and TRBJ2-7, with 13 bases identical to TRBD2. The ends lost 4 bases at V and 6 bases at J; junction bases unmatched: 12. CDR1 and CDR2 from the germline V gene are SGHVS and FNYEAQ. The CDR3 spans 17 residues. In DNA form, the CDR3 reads TGTGCCAGCAGCTCGGGACTAGCGGGAACGAAAGGGTTCGAGCAGTACTTC. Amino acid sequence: CASSSGLAGTKGFEQYF.

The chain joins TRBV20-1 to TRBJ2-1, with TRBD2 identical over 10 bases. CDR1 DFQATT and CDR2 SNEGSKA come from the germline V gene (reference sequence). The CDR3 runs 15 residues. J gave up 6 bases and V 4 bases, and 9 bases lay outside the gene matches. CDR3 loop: CSATSPGLALNEQFF. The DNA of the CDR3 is TGCAGTGCTACGAGCCCGGGACTAGCGCTCAATGAGCAGTTCTTC.

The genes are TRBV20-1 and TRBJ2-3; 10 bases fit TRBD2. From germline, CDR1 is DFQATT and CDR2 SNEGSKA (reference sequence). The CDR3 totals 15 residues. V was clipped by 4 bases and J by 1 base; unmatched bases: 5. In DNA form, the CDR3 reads TGCAGTGCTACCAAACTAGCGGGGCGCACAGATACGCAGTATTTT. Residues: CSATKLAGRTDTQYF.

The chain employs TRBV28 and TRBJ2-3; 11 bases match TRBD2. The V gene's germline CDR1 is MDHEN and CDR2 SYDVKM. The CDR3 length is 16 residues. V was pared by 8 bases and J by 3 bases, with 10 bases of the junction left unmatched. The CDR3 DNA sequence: TGTGCCAGCTGTTCCTTGACTAGCGGGGAGACAGATACGCAGTATTTT. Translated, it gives CASCSLTSGETDTQYF. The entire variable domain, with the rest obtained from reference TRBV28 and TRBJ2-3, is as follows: DVKVTQSSRYLVKRTGEKVFLECVQDMDHENMFWYRQDPGLGLRLIYFSYDVKMKEKGDIPEGYSVSREKKERFSLILESASTNQTSMYLCASCSLTSGETDTQYFGPGTRLTVL.

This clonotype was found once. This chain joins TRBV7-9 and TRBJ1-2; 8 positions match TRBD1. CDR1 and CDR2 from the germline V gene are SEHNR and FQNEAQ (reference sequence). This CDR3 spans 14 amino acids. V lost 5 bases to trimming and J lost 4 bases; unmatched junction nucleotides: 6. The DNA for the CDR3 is TGTGCCAGCAGCCGGACAGGGAGGATCTATGGCTACACCTTC. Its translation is CASSRTGRIYGYTF.